The rows below give T cell receptor beta chains drawn from one sample of a study of regulatory T cells in long-lasting Graves disease. TCRdb re-called the multiplex PCR reads with MiXCR, one entry per CDR3 protein. Here the sample spans more than 350,000 distinct CDR3 sequences, 15% being singletons. These records were also assigned to another study, of T cells in Graves' hyperthyroidism and ophthalmopathy.

Sequences were derived from peripheral blood mononuclear cells (PBMCs), sampled at new diagnosis, from a patient treated with antithyroid drugs. Receptors originate from a woman aged 25 to 39 with Graves disease. CDR3s include the opening cysteine and the closing phenylalanine or tryptophan. The order of the fields is CDR3 length, V gene, J gene, clone size, D gene, CDR3 protein, CDR3 DNA. The D gene is left open where the match is weak. Size values are once, few and many counts, or a class for expanded clones, and some rows have none.

11	TRBV10-2	TRBJ2-7	many	NA	CASSEPSEQYF	TGCGCCAGCAGTGAGCCTTCCGAGCAGTACTTC
16	TRBV2	TRBJ2-1	many	NA	CASSDMTSPRGNEQFF	TGTGCCAGCAGTGACATGACTAGCCCGAGGGGGAATGAGCAGTTCTTC
17	TRBV5-1	TRBJ2-1	many	TRBD2	CASSLALSGRAYNEQFF	TGCGCCAGCAGCTTGGCCCTTAGCGGGAGGGCCTACAATGAGCAGTTCTTC
17	TRBV6-2/TRBV6-3	TRBJ2-3	many	TRBD2	CASSGWGSGRSTDTQYF	TGTGCCAGCAGCGGCTGGGGCAGCGGGAGGTCGACAGATACGCAGTATTTT
15	TRBV6-2/TRBV6-3	TRBJ2-7	NA	TRBD1	CASIQGDRGFYEQYF	TGTGCCAGCATCCAAGGGGACAGGGGTTTTTACGAGCAGTACTTC
15	TRBV9	TRBJ2-1	few	TRBD2	CASSVLAASYNEQFF	TGTGCCAGCAGCGTGCTAGCGGCCTCCTACAATGAGCAGTTCTTC
17	TRBV7-3	TRBJ2-1	NA	TRBD2	CASSHGTSGSFYNEQFF	TGTGCCAGCAGCCACGGGACTAGCGGGAGTTTCTACAATGAGCAGTTCTTC
14	TRBV19	TRBJ1-1	many	NA	CASSVGPPRTEAFF	TGTGCCAGTAGTGTCGGGCCTCCGCGCACTGAAGCTTTCTTT
15	TRBV3-1	TRBJ1-1	few	NA	CASSPDPSPNTEAFF	TGTGCCAGCAGCCCAGACCCCAGCCCGAACACTGAAGCTTTCTTT
18	TRBV6-9	TRBJ2-5	many	TRBD2	CASSYSGTSGTGGETQYF	TGTGCCAGCAGTTACTCAGGGACTAGCGGGACAGGCGGGGAGACCCAGTACTTC
14	TRBV20-1	TRBJ1-2	NA	TRBD1	CSAGETGLNYGYTF	TGCAGTGCTGGGGAGACAGGGTTGAACTATGGCTACACCTTC
16	TRBV19	TRBJ2-7	NA	TRBD2	CASSRLAGGSPYEQYF	TGTGCCAGTAGCCGACTAGCGGGAGGGTCCCCCTACGAGCAGTACTTC
15	TRBV7-9	TRBJ2-1	many	TRBD2	CASSSGLAGVHEQFF	TGTGCCAGCAGCTCGGGACTAGCGGGAGTTCATGAGCAGTTCTTC
16	TRBV7-9	TRBJ2-7	few	TRBD1	CASIDSRDRGSHEQYF	TGTGCCAGCATCGACTCTCGGGACAGGGGGTCTCACGAGCAGTACTTC
13	TRBV4-1	TRBJ2-1	few	NA	CASSQGGVNEQFF	TGCGCCAGCAGCCAAGGCGGGGTGAATGAGCAGTTCTTC
15	TRBV5-1	TRBJ2-1	many	TRBD2	CASSLLTGTTNEQFF	TGCGCCAGCAGCTTACTAACCGGGACTACCAATGAGCAGTTCTTC
14	TRBV6-2/TRBV6-3	TRBJ1-2	many	TRBD1	CASEENRGGYGYTF	TGTGCCAGTGAAGAAAACAGGGGAGGCTATGGCTACACCTTC
13	TRBV12-3/TRBV12-4	TRBJ2-5	many	NA	CAGSQTPPATQYF	TGTGCCGGCAGTCAGACGCCACCGGCCACCCAGTACTTC
13	TRBV20-1	TRBJ2-5	NA	TRBD2	CSATLAVQETQYF	TGCAGTGCTACTCTAGCGGTCCAAGAGACCCAGTACTTC
16	TRBV5-1	TRBJ1-1	many	NA	CASSRVDSSTGTEAFF	TGCGCCAGCAGCCGTGTGGACAGCTCGACGGGCACTGAAGCTTTCTTT
17	TRBV19	TRBJ2-2	NA	TRBD2	CASNPGTGLVITGELFF	TGTGCCAGTAATCCAGGGACTGGACTAGTTATCACCGGGGAGCTGTTTTTT
12	TRBV19	TRBJ1-1	few	NA	CASRGGGSEAFF	TGTGCCAGTCGGGGGGGAGGGTCTGAAGCTTTCTTT
17	TRBV5-1	TRBJ2-3	NA	TRBD2	CASSLLGTSGPTDTQYF	TGCGCCAGCAGCTTGTTGGGGACTAGCGGACCCACAGATACGCAGTATTTT
18	TRBV7-9	TRBJ2-6	few	TRBD1	CASSHSGTGLSGANVLTF	TGTGCCAGCAGCCATTCCGGGACAGGCCTCTCTGGGGCCAACGTCCTGACTTTC
15	TRBV5-1	TRBJ1-1	many	TRBD1	CASSGGQGAGTEAFF	TGCGCCAGCAGCGGCGGACAGGGGGCAGGCACTGAAGCTTTCTTT
14	TRBV20-1	TRBJ1-1	many	NA	CSADPSVMNTEAFF	TGCAGTGCAGACCCCTCGGTAATGAACACTGAAGCTTTCTTT
17	TRBV7-6	TRBJ1-1	few	TRBD1	CASSLTGQGLLNTEAFF	TGTGCCAGCAGCCTAACGGGACAGGGATTGTTGAACACTGAAGCTTTCTTT
16	TRBV13	TRBJ2-5	many	NA	CASSLDLQGKKKTQYF	TGTGCCAGCAGCTTAGATCTGCAGGGGAAAAAAAAGACCCAGTACTTC
14	TRBV2	TRBJ2-1	many	NA	CASRAGPAYNEQFF	TGTGCCAGCCGCGCGGGCCCTGCCTACAATGAGCAGTTCTTC
14	TRBV2	TRBJ1-5	many	TRBD1	CASSENRGNQPQHF	TGTGCCAGCAGTGAGAACAGGGGAAATCAGCCCCAGCATTTT
13	TRBV2	TRBJ1-5	many	TRBD1	CASRDRVGQPQHF	TGTGCCAGCAGAGACAGGGTTGGTCAGCCCCAGCATTTT
18	TRBV28	TRBJ2-6	many	TRBD1	CASSFAGTGPRGANVLTF	TGTGCCAGCAGTTTCGCCGGGACAGGGCCACGGGGGGCCAACGTCCTGACTTTC
15	TRBV19	TRBJ1-5	NA	TRBD1	CASSMTGSSNQPQHF	TGTGCCAGTAGTATGACAGGGAGTAGCAATCAGCCCCAGCATTTT
16	TRBV5-1	TRBJ2-3	many	TRBD2	CASSSGLAGSTDTQYF	TGTGCCAGCAGCTCCGGACTAGCGGGCAGCACAGATACGCAGTATTTT
16	TRBV7-6	TRBJ2-2	NA	TRBD1	CASSLWTGSNTGELFF	TGTGCCAGCAGCTTATGGACAGGATCGAACACCGGGGAGCTGTTTTTT
14	TRBV12-3/TRBV12-4	TRBJ1-3	many	NA	CASTPDWYDGTIYF	TGTGCCAGCACCCCCGACTGGTATGACGGCACCATATATTTT
15	TRBV27	TRBJ1-1	NA	NA	CASSLYGSGTTEAFF	TGTGCCAGCAGTTTATACGGGAGCGGGACCACTGAAGCTTTCTTT
15	TRBV5-5	TRBJ2-1	NA	NA	CASSPPSPPNREQFF	TGTGCCAGCAGTCCGCCCAGCCCCCCAAACCGTGAGCAGTTCTTC
12	TRBV27	TRBJ1-2	many	NA	CASSPQRYGYTF	TGTGCCAGCAGTCCACAGCGGTATGGCTACACCTTC
15	TRBV7-9	TRBJ2-5	NA	NA	CASSQSTRDQETQYF	TGTGCCAGCAGTCAGTCGACCAGGGACCAAGAGACCCAGTACTTC
15	TRBV6-5	TRBJ1-5	many	NA	CASSYGGLKNQPQHF	TGTGCCAGCAGTTACGGGGGGCTAAAAAATCAGCCCCAGCATTTT
17	TRBV5-1	TRBJ1-5	NA	NA	CASSFDPREYSNQPQHF	TGCGCCAGCAGCTTTGACCCCCGTGAATATAGCAATCAGCCCCAGCATTTT
17	TRBV11-2	TRBJ1-1	many	NA	CASSRPSKWREDTEAFF	TGTGCCAGCAGCCGCCCTAGTAAGTGGCGGGAGGACACTGAAGCTTTCTTT
12	TRBV29-1	TRBJ1-1	NA	NA	CSARDLNTEAFF	TGCAGCGCCAGGGACCTTAACACTGAAGCTTTCTTT
13	TRBV10-3	TRBJ2-2	few	NA	CAILGRDTGELFF	TGTGCCATCTTGGGCAGGGACACCGGGGAGCTGTTTTTT
14	TRBV27	TRBJ1-1	NA	NA	CASSFLDSLTEAFF	TGTGCCAGCAGTTTCCTGGACAGCCTCACTGAAGCTTTCTTT
15	TRBV9	TRBJ2-1	NA	TRBD2	CASSAAGGRNNEQFF	TGTGCCAGCAGCGCAGCGGGAGGCAGGAACAATGAGCAGTTCTTC